Listed below are T cell receptor beta chains from one sample, sequenced in a study of T cells in localized non-small cell lung cancer. Using immunoSEQ multiplex PCR, the repertoire was profiled, and TCRdb retains in-frame clones only, with some absent. The repertoire holds thousands of clones, with roughly a third as singletons. Source: lung tumor tissue, taken before any cancer treatment. Every receptor here comes from a man aged 35 to 70 with stage II lung adenocarcinoma. Each CDR3 is given with its conserved first and last residue. D genes are given only for firm matches. Clone size is shown for a subset of rows, as once, few, many or a class of expanded clone.

TRBV19	TRBJ1-1	few	TRBD1	TGTGCCAGTACCGTACAGGGGGCGGCTGAAGCTTTCTTT	CASTVQGAAEAFF
TRBV11-3	TRBJ2-6	-	-	TGTGCCAGCAGCCCCCCCCGGCAGGGCTCTGGGGCCAACGTCCTGACTTTC	CASSPPRQGSGANVLTF
TRBV18	TRBJ2-7	-	-	TGTGCCAGCTCACCACCGGGGAATATCTACGAGCAGTACTTC	CASSPPGNIYEQYF
TRBV19	TRBJ2-7	-	TRBD1	TGTGCCAGTAGTATAGCTTGGGGACAGACCATATACGAGCAGTACTTC	CASSIAWGQTIYEQYF
TRBV30	TRBJ2-5	once	TRBD2	TGTGCCTGGAGTACCTTAGCGGGGGGGCGCCGGTTGAAGACCCAGTACTTC	CAWSTLAGGRRLKTQYF
TRBV6-8	TRBJ1-4	large	-	TGTGCCAGCAGTTACTCCTTTACTGCAACTAATGAAAAACTGTTTTTT	CASSYSFTATNEKLFF
TRBV11-3	TRBJ2-1	-	-	TGTGCCAGCAGCTTACGTCGTTTCTACAATGAGCAGTTCTTC	CASSLRRFYNEQFF
TRBV6-7	TRBJ2-5	-	-	TGTGCGACCGGGGATGCCGAGACCCAGTACTTC	CATGDAETQYF
TRBV6-8	TRBJ1-2	few	-	TGTGCCAGCAGTTACGAGGGTCGGGGCTACACCTTC	CASSYEGRGYTF
TRBV6-8	TRBJ1-1	few	TRBD1	TGTGCCAGCAGAATACAGGGGAGAGGCACTGAAGCTTTCTTT	CASRIQGRGTEAFF